This T cell receptor beta chain was found in a study of cytomegalovirus exposure and HLA in healthy donors. Germline V gives CDR1 SGHDT, CDR2 YYEEEE. This CDR3 region has 13 residues. The V end was cut by 5 bases, the J end by 1 base, with 10 bases between. General observations from the study: No immune exposure information besides CMV serostatus was available. For presence/absence analyses, sequencing depth was assumed to be roughly uniform across donors. In an earlier analysis, about 90% or about 30%: the productive usage of most TCR beta V segments. A later analysis reportedly found that, within productive TCRs, an Asian-associated ancestry cluster had fewer N-insertions than the mean observed across the roughly 700 donors.

Regarding this clone: The target antigen is unknown.

This PCR relied on a set of 60 Vbeta primers and 13 Jbeta primers. Clones were sequenced by immunoSEQ multiplex PCR, and TCRdb holds only the in-frame ones, with some missing. Its listing shows over 65,000 clones. The genes are TRBV5-6 and TRBJ2-7; TRBD1 is a possible D gene (5 bases). Sequenced material: PBMCs. The receptor was derived from a man younger than 40 in good health and CMV-seronegative. For the CDR3, the DNA is TGTGCCAGCAGTTTTGACAGTTCCTACGAGCAGTACTTC. It yields the protein CASSFDSSYEQYF. Based on the CDR3 plus reference TRBV5-6 and TRBJ2-7, the full variable domain is DAGVTQSPTHLIKTRGQQVTLRCSPKSGHDTVSWYQQALGQGPQFIFQYYEEEERQRGNFPDRFSGHQFPNYSSELNVNALLLGDSALYLCASSFDSSYEQYFGPGTRLTVT.